A single T cell receptor (beta chain) is shown here with its context. The V segment lost 2 bases and the J segment 6 bases; nucleotides outside the gene matches: 6. This CDR3 comprises 14 residues. CDR1 MNHNY and CDR2 SVGAGI come from the germline V gene (reference sequence). The sample comes from a study of control samples from healthy donors and cancer patients. The data were produced by immunoSEQ multiplex PCR, yet TCRdb's version contains in-frame clones alone and is incomplete. Of 250,000 to 300,000 clones listed, more than 65% are singletons. V and J are TRBV6-6 and TRBJ1-1; 7 nucleotides match TRBD1. The sequenced sample consisted of PBMCs. The clonotype was recovered from an older woman with lung cancer. CDR3 DNA sequence: TGTGCCAGCAGTTACGGGAAACAGGGGCCTGAAGCTTTCTTT. Amino acids: CASSYGKQGPEAFF.